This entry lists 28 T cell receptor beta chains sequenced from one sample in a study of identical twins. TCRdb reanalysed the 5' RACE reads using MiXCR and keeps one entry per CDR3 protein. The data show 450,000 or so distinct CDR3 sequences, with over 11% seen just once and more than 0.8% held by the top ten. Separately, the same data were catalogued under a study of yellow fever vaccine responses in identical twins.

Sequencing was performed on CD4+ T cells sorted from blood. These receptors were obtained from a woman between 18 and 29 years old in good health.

DNA for the CDR3: TGTGCCAGCAGCTCCCCGGGACTAGCGGACAGCACAGATACGCAGTATTTT. It specifies CASSSPGLADSTDTQYF. V usage is TRBV7-4 and J usage is TRBJ2-3; TRBD2 aligns across 11 bases. This CDR3 spans 17 amino acids. With 4 bases clipped from V and 0 bases from J, the junction kept 6 bases outside the gene matches. Looked up from germline, CDR1 is SGHVT and CDR2 is SQSDAQ.

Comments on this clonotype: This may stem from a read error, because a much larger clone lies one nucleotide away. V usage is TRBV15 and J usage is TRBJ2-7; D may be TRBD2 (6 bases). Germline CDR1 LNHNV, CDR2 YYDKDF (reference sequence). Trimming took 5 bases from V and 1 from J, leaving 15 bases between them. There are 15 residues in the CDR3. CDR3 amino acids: CATSGGFLKSYEQYF. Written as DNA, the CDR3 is TGTGCCACCAGCGGAGGGTTCCTGAAGTCCTACGAGCAGTACTTC.

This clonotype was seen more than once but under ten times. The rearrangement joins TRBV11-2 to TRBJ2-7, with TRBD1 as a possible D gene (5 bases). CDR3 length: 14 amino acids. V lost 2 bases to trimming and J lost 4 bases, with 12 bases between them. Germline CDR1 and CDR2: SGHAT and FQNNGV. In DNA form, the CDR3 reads TGTGCCAGCAGCTTACTTGACAGACCATACGAGCAGTACTTC. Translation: CASSLLDRPYEQYF.

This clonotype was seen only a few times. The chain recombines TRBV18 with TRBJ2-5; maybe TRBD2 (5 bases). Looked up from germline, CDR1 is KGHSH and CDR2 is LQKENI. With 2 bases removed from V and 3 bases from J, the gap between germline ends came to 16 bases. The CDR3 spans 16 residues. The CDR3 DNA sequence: TGTGCCAGCTCACCAGAGAGCGGAAGCTATAAAGAGACCCAGTACTTC. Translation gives CASSPESGSYKETQYF.

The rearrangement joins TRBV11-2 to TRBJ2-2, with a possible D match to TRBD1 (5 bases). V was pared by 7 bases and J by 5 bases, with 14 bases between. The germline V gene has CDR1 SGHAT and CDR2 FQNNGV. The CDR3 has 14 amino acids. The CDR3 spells CASTNPQGTGELFF. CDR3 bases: TGTGCCAGCACCAACCCTCAGGGAACCGGGGAGCTGTTTTTT.

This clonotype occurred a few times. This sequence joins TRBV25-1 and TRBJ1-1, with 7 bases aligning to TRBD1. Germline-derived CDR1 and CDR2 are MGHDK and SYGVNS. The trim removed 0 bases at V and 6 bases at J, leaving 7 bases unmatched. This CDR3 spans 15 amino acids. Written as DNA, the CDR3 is TGTGCCAGCAGTGAATATGGCGGGAGGGGGCCTGAAGCTTTCTTT. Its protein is CASSEYGGRGPEAFF.

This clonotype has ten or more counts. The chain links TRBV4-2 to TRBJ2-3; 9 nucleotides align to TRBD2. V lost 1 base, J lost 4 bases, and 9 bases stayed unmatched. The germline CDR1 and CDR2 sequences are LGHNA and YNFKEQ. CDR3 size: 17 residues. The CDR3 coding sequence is TGTGCCAGCAGCCAAGCCTTGGCAGCGGGGGGCCCAGATACGCAGTATTTT. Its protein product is CASSQALAAGGPDTQYF.

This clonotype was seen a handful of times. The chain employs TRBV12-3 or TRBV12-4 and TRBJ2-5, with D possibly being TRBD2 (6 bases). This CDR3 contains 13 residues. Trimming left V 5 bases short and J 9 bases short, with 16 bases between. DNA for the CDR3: TGTGCCAGCAGTCCGCAGGGAGGTGGGGCCCAGTACTTC. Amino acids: CASSPQGGGAQYF.

CDR3 sequence (DNA): TGTGCCACCAGCGGCCGGGACAGGGGTACCACTGAAGCTTTCTTT. Its translation is CATSGRDRGTTEAFF. J is TRBJ1-1 and V is TRBV15; 10 nucleotides align to TRBD1. Trimming at V came to 5 bases and at J to 4 bases, leaving 7 bases not matched to a gene. There are 15 residues in the CDR3. Per the germline V gene, CDR1 is LNHNV and CDR2 is YYDKDF (reference sequence).

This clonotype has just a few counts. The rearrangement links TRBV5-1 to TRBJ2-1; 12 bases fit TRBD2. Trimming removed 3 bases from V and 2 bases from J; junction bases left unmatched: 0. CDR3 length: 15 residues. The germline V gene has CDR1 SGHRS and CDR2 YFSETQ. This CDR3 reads CASSSSGRAYNEQFF. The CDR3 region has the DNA TGCGCCAGCAGCTCTAGCGGGAGGGCCTACAATGAGCAGTTCTTC.

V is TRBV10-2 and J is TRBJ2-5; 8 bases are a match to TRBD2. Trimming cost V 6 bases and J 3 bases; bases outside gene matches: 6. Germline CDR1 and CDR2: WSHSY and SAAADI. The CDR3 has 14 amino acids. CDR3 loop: CASSTGTRKETQYF. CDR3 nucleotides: TGCGCCAGCAGCACCGGGACTAGGAAAGAGACCCAGTACTTC.

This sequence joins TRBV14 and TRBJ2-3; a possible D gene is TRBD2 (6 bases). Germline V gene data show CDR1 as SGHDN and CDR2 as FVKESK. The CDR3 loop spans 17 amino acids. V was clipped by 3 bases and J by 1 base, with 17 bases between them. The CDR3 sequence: CASSHTPEGTGTDTQYF. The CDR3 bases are TGTGCCAGCAGCCATACGCCGGAGGGGACGGGCACAGATACGCAGTATTTT.

This chain's CDR3 is CASSPNRESSVRETQYF. DNA for the CDR3: TGTGCCAGCAGCCCGAACAGGGAAAGTAGTGTTCGAGAGACCCAGTACTTC. This chain uses TRBV7-9 with TRBJ2-5, with a possible D match to TRBD1 (6 bases). Germline lookup yields CDR1 SEHNR and CDR2 FQNEAQ (reference sequence). V lost 5 bases and J 4 bases, leaving 23 bases between the germline ends. The CDR3 runs to 17 residues. The variable domain in full, with the rest retrieved from reference TRBV7-9 and TRBJ2-5, is DTGVSQNPRHKITKRGQNVTFRCDPISEHNRLYWYRQTLGQGPEFLTYFQNEAQLEKSRLLSDRFSAERPKGSFSTLEIQRTEQGDSAMYLCASSPNRESSVRETQYFGPGTRLLVL.

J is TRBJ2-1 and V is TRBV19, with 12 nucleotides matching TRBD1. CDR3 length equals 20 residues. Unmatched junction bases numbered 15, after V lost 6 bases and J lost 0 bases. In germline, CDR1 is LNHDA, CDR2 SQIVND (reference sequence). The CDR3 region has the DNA TGTGCCAGTAGCACCAGGGGACAGGGGGCTATGACTCTCTCCTACAATGAGCAGTTCTTC. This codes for CASSTRGQGAMTLSYNEQFF.

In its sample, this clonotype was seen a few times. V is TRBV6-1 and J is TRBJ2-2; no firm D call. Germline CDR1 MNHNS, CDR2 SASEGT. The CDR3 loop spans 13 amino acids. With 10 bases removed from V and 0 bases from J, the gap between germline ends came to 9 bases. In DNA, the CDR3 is TGTGCCATAAAATCCGCGAACACCGGGGAGCTGTTTTTT. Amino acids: CAIKSANTGELFF.

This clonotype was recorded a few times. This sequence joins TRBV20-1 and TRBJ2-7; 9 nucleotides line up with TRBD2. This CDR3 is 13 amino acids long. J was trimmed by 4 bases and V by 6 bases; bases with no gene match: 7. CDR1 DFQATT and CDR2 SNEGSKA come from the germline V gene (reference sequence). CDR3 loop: CSAYRGGAYEQYF. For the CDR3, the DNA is TGCAGTGCGTACCGCGGGGGGGCTTACGAGCAGTACTTC.

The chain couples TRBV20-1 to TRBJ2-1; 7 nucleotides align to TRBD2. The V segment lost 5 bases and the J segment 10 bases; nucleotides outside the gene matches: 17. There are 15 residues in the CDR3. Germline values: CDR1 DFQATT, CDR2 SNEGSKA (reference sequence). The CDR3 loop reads CSASNERGSYWEQFF. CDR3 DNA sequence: TGCAGTGCTTCAAATGAGCGGGGTAGTTACTGGGAGCAGTTCTTC.

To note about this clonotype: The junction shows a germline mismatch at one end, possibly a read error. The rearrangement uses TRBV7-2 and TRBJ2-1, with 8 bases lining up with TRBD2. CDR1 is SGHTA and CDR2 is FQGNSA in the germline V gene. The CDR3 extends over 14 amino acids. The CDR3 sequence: CAGSSPGGDNEQFF. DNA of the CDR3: TGTGCCGGCAGCTCCCCGGGAGGGGACAATGAGCAGTTCTTC.

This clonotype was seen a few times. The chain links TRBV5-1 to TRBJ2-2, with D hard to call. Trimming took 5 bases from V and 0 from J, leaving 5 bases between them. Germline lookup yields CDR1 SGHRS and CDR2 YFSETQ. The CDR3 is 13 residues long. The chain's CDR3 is CASRNPNTGELFF. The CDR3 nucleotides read TGCGCCAGCAGAAACCCGAACACCGGGGAGCTGTTTTTT.

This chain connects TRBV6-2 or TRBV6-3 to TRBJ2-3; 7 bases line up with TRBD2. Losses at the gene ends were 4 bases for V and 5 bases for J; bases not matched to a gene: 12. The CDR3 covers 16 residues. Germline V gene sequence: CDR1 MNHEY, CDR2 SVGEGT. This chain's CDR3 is CASSSWAGALQDTQYF. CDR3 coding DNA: TGTGCCAGCAGTTCGTGGGCGGGAGCCCTACAAGATACGCAGTATTTT.

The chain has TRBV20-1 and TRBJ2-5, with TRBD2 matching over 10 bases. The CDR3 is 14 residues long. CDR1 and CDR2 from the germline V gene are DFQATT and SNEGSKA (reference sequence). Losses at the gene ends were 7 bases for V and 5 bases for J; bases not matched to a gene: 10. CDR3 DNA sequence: TGCAGTGGGGAGCGGGAGGGGAATGTGGAGACCCAGTACTTC. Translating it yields CSGEREGNVETQYF.

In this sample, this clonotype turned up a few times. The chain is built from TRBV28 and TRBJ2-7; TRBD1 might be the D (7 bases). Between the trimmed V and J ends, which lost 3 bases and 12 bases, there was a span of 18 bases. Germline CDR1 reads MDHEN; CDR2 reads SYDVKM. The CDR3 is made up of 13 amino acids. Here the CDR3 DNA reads TGTGCCAGCAGTTTCCAGGGGGGTTCATTAAGGTACTTC. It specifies CASSFQGGSLRYF.

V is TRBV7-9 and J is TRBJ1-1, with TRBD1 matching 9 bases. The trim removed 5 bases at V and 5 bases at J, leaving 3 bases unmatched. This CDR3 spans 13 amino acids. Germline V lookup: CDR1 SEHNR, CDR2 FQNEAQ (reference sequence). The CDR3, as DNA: TGTGCCAGCAGCATACAGGGGGCGACTGAAGCTTTCTTT. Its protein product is CASSIQGATEAFF.

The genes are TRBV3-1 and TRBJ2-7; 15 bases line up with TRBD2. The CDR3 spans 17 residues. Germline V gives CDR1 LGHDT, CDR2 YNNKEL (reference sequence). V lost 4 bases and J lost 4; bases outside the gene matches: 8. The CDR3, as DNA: TGTGCCAGCAGCCGAGGACTAGCGGGAGGGGATTTGTACGAGCAGTACTTC. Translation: CASSRGLAGGDLYEQYF.

The CDR3 here is CATSSRTNNEQFF. CDR3 bases: TGTGCCACCAGCTCTAGGACTAACAATGAGCAGTTCTTC. The chain has TRBV15 and TRBJ2-1; D is perhaps TRBD2 (6 bases). CDR3 length equals 13 residues. Between the trimmed V and J ends, which lost 5 bases and 5 bases, there was a span of 10 bases. Germline V gene lookup returns CDR1 LNHNV and CDR2 YYDKDF (reference sequence). The variable domain in full, with the rest retrieved from reference TRBV15 and TRBJ2-1, is DAMVIQNPRYQVTQFGKPVTLSCSQTLNHNVMYWYQQKSSQAPKLLFHYYDKDFNNEADTPDNFQSRRPNTSFCFLDIRSPGLGDTAMYLCATSSRTNNEQFFGPGTRLTVL.

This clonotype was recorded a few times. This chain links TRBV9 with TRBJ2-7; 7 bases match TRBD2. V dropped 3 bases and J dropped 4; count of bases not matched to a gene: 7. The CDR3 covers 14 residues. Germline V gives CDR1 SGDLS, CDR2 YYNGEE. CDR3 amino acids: CASSARTSSYEQYF. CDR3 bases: TGTGCCAGCAGCGCTCGGACTAGTTCTTACGAGCAGTACTTC.

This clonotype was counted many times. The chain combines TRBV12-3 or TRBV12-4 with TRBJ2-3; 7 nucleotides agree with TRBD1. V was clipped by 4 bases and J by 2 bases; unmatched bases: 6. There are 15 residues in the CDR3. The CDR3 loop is CASSYRGQFTDTQYF. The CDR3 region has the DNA TGTGCCAGCAGTTATAGGGGACAGTTCACAGATACGCAGTATTTT.

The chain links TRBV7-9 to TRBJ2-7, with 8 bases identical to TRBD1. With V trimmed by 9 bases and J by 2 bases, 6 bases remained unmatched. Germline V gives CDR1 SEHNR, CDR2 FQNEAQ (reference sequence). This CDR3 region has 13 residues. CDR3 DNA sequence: TGTGCCAGGATGACAGGGGAACCCTACGAGCAGTACTTC. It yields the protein CARMTGEPYEQYF.